These 17 T cell receptor beta chains were all obtained from the same sample, sequenced in a study of control samples from healthy donors and cancer patients. Produced via immunoSEQ multiplex PCR; TCRdb's table is partial and in-frame only. The repertoire holds around 140,000 clones, roughly 90% seen once, with 2% to 3% in the top ten. Sequenced input: blood. These receptors were taken from a man aged 40-50 years in good health.

The chain employs TRBV19 and TRBJ1-1, with D uncertain. Germline CDR1 LNHDA, CDR2 SQIVND (reference sequence). Trimming stripped 0 bases from V and 8 bases from J, with 10 bases between. The CDR3 totals 13 residues. The CDR3 DNA reads TGTGCCAGTAGTATAGATCTTCGGCGCGAAGCTTTCTTT. This codes for CASSIDLRREAFF. The full variable domain, its missing parts supplied by reference TRBV19 and TRBJ1-1, is DGGITQSPKYLFRKEGQNVTLSCEQNLNHDAMYWYRQDPGQGLRLIYYSQIVNDFQKGDIAEGYSVSREKKESFPLTVTSAQKNPTAFYLCASSIDLRREAFFGQGTRLTVV.

A single count supports this clone. DNA of the CDR3: TGTGCCAGCAGCCGAGGGGGCTGGAGGGGCTACACCTTC. It yields the protein CASSRGGWRGYTF. The chain recombines TRBV3-1 (or the pseudogene TRBV3-2) with TRBJ1-2; 7 positions agree with TRBD1. With V trimmed by 4 bases and J by 8 bases, 7 bases remained unmatched. Germline lookup yields CDR1 LGHDT and CDR2 YNNKEL (reference sequence). The CDR3 runs 13 residues.

The rearrangement uses TRBV19 and TRBJ1-1; D may be TRBD1 (6 bases). The germline V and J ends were trimmed by 5 bases and 3 bases, with 16 bases remaining between them. This CDR3 region has 15 residues. Germline loops: CDR1 LNHDA, CDR2 SQIVND (reference sequence). In nucleotides, the CDR3 is TGTGCCAGTAGTCCGCGACAGGACCAATACACTGAAGCTTTCTTT. Its translation is CASSPRQDQYTEAFF.

The chain recombines TRBV5-1 with TRBJ2-1; D gene uncertain. V lost 2 bases and J lost 7, with 10 bases in between. In germline, CDR1 is SGHRS, CDR2 YFSETQ. There are 13 residues in the CDR3. CDR3 DNA sequence: TGCGCCAGCAGCTTAGTAATGGAAAATGAGCAGTTCTTC. Translating it yields CASSLVMENEQFF.

This clone was seen more than once but under ten times. The V and J genes are TRBV3-1 (or the pseudogene TRBV3-2) and TRBJ1-2; no reliable D call. Germline CDR1 LGHDT, CDR2 YNNKEL (reference sequence). The V gene lost 5 bases and the J gene lost 2 bases, with 15 bases spanning the gap. The CDR3 contains 15 residues. CDR3 sequence: CASSYTDRRNYGYTF. DNA of the CDR3: TGTGCCAGCAGCTATACGGATCGCAGAAACTATGGCTACACCTTC.

The chain joins TRBV6-5 to TRBJ1-5; unclear D gene. Germline assignment: CDR1 MNHEY and CDR2 SVGAGI. This CDR3 region has 13 residues. V lost 7 bases to trimming and J lost 4 bases, with 11 bases between them. CDR3: CASTARWNQPQHF. DNA of the CDR3: TGTGCCAGCACCGCCAGATGGAATCAGCCCCAGCATTTT.

The chain employs TRBV6-5 and TRBJ1-1, with TRBD1 matching over 7 bases. The CDR3 loop spans 13 amino acids. Germline assignment: CDR1 MNHEY and CDR2 SVGAGI. The V gene end was trimmed by 8 bases and the J gene end by 4 bases; junction bases not matched to a gene: 7. The CDR3 sequence is CASRQGGGTEAFF. CDR3 nucleotides: TGTGCCAGCCGACAGGGAGGGGGCACTGAAGCTTTCTTT.

The chain recombines TRBV9 with TRBJ2-5; 12 nucleotides line up with TRBD2. The CDR3 loop spans 15 amino acids. Germline V gene data show CDR1 as SGDLS and CDR2 as YYNGEE. The junction had 4 bases not matched to a gene; V was cut back by 2 bases and J by 5 bases. DNA for the CDR3: TGTGCCAGCAGCGTGACCGGGACTAGCGGGGAGACCCAGTACTTC. This gives the protein CASSVTGTSGETQYF. Drawing the rest from reference TRBV9 and TRBJ2-5, the complete variable domain is DSGVTQTPKHLITATGQRVTLRCSPRSGDLSVYWYQQSLDQGLQFLIQYYNGEERAKGNILERFSAQQFPDLHSELNLSSLELGDSALYFCASSVTGTSGETQYFGPGTRLLVL.

The V gene is TRBV9, the J gene TRBJ1-3; D remains ambiguous. Germline CDR1 is SGDLS and CDR2 is YYNGEE. CDR3 length: 19 amino acids. The V gene lost 4 bases and the J gene lost 4 bases, with 27 bases spanning the gap. Here the CDR3 DNA reads TGTGCCAGCAGCCCCCGCCAAGATCACAGCGCCATATTCGGAAACACCATATATTTT. It yields the protein CASSPRQDHSAIFGNTIYF.

The V gene is TRBV6-4, the J gene TRBJ2-5; 9 bases align to TRBD1. Germline V gives CDR1 MRHNA, CDR2 SNTAGT. The trim removed 5 bases at V and 4 bases at J, leaving 2 bases unmatched. The CDR3 length is 13 residues. The CDR3 sequence: CASSYRGRETQYF. CDR3 nucleotide sequence: TGTGCCAGCAGTTACAGGGGGCGAGAGACCCAGTACTTC.

The J gene is TRBJ2-7, the V gene TRBV9; the match to TRBD1 covers 8 bases. Germline V gene lookup returns CDR1 SGDLS and CDR2 YYNGEE. This CDR3 is 14 amino acids long. The V and J ends lost 7 bases and 12 bases, in that order; junction bases with no gene match: 18. Here the CDR3 reads CASPTKDRVGYRYF. CDR3 sequence (DNA): TGTGCCAGCCCGACCAAGGACAGGGTAGGGTATCGGTACTTC.

This clone has just one count. J is TRBJ2-1 and V is TRBV5-1, with D maybe TRBD2 (5 bases). Germline V CDR1 and CDR2: SGHRS, YFSETQ. Trimming cost V 6 bases and J 8 bases, with 21 bases left between them. The length of the CDR3 is 15 residues. CDR3 amino acids: CASTGRERGMDEQFF. CDR3 DNA: TGCGCCAGCACTGGGAGAGAGCGAGGGATGGATGAGCAGTTCTTC.

This clone was seen a handful of times. The V and J genes are TRBV30 and TRBJ1-2; maybe TRBD1 (6 bases). The germline V gene has CDR1 GTSNPN and CDR2 SVGIG (reference sequence). This CDR3 has 19 residues. The ends were cut back, 3 bases at V and 5 bases at J, with 31 bases in the middle. The CDR3: CAWRYLTQVGVRGIYGYTF. CDR3 sequence (DNA): TGTGCCTGGAGATATTTGACACAAGTGGGGGTGAGGGGGATTTATGGCTACACCTTC.

The rearrangement uses TRBV5-8 and TRBJ2-5, with D possibly TRBD1 on 6 matching bases. V was trimmed by 7 bases and J by 5 bases, leaving 15 bases between them. The CDR3 contains 13 residues. Germline CDR1 is SGHTS and CDR2 is YDEGEE. In DNA form, the CDR3 reads TGTGCCAGCGATACAGGGCTTCGGGAGACCCAGTACTTC. Its protein product is CASDTGLRETQYF.

The chain combines TRBV30 with TRBJ2-7; TRBD1 aligns across 10 bases. The CDR3 sequence is 14 residues long. Germline CDR1 is GTSNPN and CDR2 is SVGIG (reference sequence). The J segment lost 1 base and the V segment lost 6 bases, leaving 6 bases of the junction unmatched. The CDR3 DNA reads as TGTGCCTGCACACCGGGACAGGGGTCCTACGAGCAGTACTTC. Protein product: CACTPGQGSYEQYF.

The chain combines TRBV19 with TRBJ2-5; 10 bases fit TRBD2. The V gene's germline CDR1 is LNHDA and CDR2 SQIVND (reference sequence). The CDR3 runs 17 residues. Trimming cost V 4 bases and J 4 bases; bases outside gene matches: 12. The CDR3 DNA reads TGTGCCAGTAGTACGCCCAAGCGGGGGGGCCTTGTAGAGACCCAGTACTTC. Its translation: CASSTPKRGGLVETQYF.

The rearrangement links TRBV7-3 to TRBJ2-3, with a weak D call TRBD2 (5 bases). V was trimmed by 2 bases and J by 5 bases, leaving 8 bases between them. Germline V CDR1 and CDR2: SGHTA, FQGTGA. The CDR3 contains 13 residues. The CDR3 DNA follows: TGTGCCAGCAGCTTACGTGAGGGAGATACGCAGTATTTT. Its protein product is CASSLREGDTQYF. The whole variable domain, remainder taken from reference TRBV7-3 and TRBJ2-3, is GAGVSQTPSNKVTEKGKYVELRCDPISGHTALYWYRQSLGQGPEFLIYFQGTGAADDSGLPNDRFFAVRPEGSVSTLKIQRTERGDSAVYLCASSLREGDTQYFGPGTRLTVL.